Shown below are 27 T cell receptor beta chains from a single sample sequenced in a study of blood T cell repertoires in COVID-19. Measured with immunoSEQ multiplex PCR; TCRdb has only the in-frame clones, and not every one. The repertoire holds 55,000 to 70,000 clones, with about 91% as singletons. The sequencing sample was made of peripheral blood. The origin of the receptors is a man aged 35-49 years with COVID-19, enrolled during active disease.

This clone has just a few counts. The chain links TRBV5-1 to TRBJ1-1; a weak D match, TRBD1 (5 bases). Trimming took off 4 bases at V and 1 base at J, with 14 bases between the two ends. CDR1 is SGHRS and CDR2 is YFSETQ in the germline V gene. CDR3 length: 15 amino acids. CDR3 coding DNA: TGCGCCAGCAGCCTGGGGCTAGGGGAGAACACTGAAGCTTTCTTT. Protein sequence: CASSLGLGENTEAFF. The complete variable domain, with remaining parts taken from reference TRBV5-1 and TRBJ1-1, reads KAGVTQTPRYLIKTRGQQVTLSCSPISGHRSVSWYQQTPGQGLQFLFEYFSETQRNKGNFPGRFSGRQFSNSRSEMNVSTLELGDSALYLCASSLGLGENTEAFFGQGTRLTVV.

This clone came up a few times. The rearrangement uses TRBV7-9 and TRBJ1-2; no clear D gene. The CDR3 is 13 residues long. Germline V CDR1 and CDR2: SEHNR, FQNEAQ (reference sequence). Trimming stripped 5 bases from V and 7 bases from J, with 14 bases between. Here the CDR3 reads CASSPQRWSGYTF. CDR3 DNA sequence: TGTGCCAGCAGCCCTCAGCGATGGAGTGGCTACACCTTC.

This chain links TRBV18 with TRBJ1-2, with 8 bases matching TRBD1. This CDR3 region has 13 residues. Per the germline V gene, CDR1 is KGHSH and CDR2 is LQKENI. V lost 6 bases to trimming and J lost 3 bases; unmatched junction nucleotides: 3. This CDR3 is CASSPTGDYGYTF. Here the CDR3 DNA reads TGTGCCAGCTCTCCGACAGGGGACTATGGCTACACCTTC. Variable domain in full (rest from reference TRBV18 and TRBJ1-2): NAGVMQNPRHLVRRRGQEARLRCSPMKGHSHVYWYRQLPEEGLKFMVYLQKENIIDESGMPKERFSAEFPKEGPSILRIQQVVRGDSAAYFCASSPTGDYGYTFGSGTRLTVV.

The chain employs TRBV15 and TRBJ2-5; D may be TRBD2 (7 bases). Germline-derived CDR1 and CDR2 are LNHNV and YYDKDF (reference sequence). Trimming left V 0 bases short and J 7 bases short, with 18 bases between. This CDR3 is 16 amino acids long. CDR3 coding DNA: TGTGCCACCAGCAGAGATCGGGGGGCCAGGCATGGGACCCAGTACTTC. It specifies CATSRDRGARHGTQYF.

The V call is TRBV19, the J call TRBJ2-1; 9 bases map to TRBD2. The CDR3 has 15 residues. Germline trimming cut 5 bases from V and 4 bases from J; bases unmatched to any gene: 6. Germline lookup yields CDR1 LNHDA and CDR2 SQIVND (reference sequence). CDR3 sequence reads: CASSRSGGSYNEQFF. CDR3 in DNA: TGTGCCAGTAGTCGCAGCGGGGGGTCATACAATGAGCAGTTCTTC.

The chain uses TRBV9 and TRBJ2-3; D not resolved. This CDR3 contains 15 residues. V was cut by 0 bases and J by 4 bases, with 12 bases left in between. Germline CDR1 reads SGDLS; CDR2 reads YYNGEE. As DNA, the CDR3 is TGTGCCAGCAGCGTAGGGCAAGATTTACCAGATACGCAGTATTTT. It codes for CASSVGQDLPDTQYF. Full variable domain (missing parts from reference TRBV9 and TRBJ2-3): DSGVTQTPKHLITATGQRVTLRCSPRSGDLSVYWYQQSLDQGLQFLIQYYNGEERAKGNILERFSAQQFPDLHSELNLSSLELGDSALYFCASSVGQDLPDTQYFGPGTRLTVL.

This chain's CDR3 is CASSQDRHRGTEAFF. CDR3 nucleotides: TGTGCCAGCAGCCAAGATCGGCACCGGGGGACTGAAGCTTTCTTT. The chain joins TRBV4-2 to TRBJ1-1, with D perhaps TRBD1 (5 bases). This CDR3 has 15 residues. From germline, CDR1 is LGHNA and CDR2 YNFKEQ. Trimming shortened V by 0 bases and J by 5 bases, and 13 bases separated the two germline ends.

The CDR3 spells CASSLVGTSTDTQYF. In DNA, the CDR3 is TGTGCCAGCAGCTTGGTTGGGACTAGCACAGATACGCAGTATTTT. The genes are TRBV11-2 and TRBJ2-3, with D tentatively TRBD2 (6 bases). The CDR3 sequence is 15 residues long. Germline CDR1 is SGHAT and CDR2 is FQNNGV. Trimming removed 3 bases at V and 0 bases at J, with 10 bases between.

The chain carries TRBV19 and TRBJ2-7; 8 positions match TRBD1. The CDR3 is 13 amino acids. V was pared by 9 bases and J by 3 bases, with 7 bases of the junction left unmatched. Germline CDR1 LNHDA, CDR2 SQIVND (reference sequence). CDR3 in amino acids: CASADRAGYEQYF. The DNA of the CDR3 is TGTGCCAGCGCGGACAGGGCCGGCTACGAGCAGTACTTC.

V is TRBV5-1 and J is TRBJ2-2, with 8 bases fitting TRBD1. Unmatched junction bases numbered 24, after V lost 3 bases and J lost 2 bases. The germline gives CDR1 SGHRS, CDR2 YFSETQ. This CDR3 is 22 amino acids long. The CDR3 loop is CASSSLQKYRGTIKYNTGELFF. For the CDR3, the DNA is TGCGCCAGCAGCTCTCTTCAAAAATACAGGGGGACAATCAAATATAACACCGGGGAGCTGTTTTTT.

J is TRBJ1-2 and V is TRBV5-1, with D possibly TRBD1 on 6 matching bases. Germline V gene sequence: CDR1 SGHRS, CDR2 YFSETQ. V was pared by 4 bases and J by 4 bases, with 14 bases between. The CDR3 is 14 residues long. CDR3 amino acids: CASSDRSTSYGYTF. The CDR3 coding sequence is TGCGCCAGCAGCGACAGGTCCACAAGCTATGGCTACACCTTC.

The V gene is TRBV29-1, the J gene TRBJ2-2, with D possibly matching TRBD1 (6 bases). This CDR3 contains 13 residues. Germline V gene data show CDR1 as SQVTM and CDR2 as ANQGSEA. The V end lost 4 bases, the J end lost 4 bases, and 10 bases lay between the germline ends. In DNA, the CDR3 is TGCAGCGTTGCGGCCAGGGGCACCGGGGAGCTGTTTTTT. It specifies CSVAARGTGELFF.

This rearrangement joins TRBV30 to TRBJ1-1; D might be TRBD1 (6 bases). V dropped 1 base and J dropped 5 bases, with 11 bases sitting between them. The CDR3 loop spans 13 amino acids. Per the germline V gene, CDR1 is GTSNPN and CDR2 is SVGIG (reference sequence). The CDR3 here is CAWSGTGPTEAFF. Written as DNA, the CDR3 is TGTGCCTGGAGTGGCACAGGGCCAACTGAAGCTTTCTTT.

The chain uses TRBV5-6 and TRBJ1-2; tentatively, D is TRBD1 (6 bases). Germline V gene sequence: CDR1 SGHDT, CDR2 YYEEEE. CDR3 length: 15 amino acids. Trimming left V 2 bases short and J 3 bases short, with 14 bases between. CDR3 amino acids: CASSFGQFPDYGYTF. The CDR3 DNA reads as TGTGCCAGCAGCTTCGGACAGTTTCCTGACTATGGCTACACCTTC.

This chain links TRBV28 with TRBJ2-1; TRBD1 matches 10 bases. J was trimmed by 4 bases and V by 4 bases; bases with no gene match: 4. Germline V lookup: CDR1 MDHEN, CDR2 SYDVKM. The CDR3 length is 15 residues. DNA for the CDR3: TGTGCCAGCAGTTGGCCGGGACAGGGGTACAATGAGCAGTTCTTC. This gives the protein CASSWPGQGYNEQFF.

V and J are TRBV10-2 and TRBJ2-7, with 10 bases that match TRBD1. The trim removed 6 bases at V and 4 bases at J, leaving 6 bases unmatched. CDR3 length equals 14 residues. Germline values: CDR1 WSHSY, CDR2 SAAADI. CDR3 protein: CASSWTGGLYEQYF. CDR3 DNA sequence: TGCGCCAGCAGCTGGACAGGGGGTCTTTACGAGCAGTACTTC.

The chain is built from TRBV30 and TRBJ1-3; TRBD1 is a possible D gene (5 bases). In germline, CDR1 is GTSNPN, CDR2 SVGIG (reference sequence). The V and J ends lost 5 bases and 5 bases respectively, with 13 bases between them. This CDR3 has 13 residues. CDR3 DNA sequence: TGTGCCTGGGAGGCGGGACGGAGAAACACCATATATTTT. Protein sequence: CAWEAGRRNTIYF.

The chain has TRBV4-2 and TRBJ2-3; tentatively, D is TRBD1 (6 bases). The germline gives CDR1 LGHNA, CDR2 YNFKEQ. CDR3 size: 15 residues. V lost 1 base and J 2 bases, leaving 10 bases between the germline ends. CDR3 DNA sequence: TGTGCCAGCAGCCAAGGGACAGACAACACAGATACGCAGTATTTT. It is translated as CASSQGTDNTDTQYF.

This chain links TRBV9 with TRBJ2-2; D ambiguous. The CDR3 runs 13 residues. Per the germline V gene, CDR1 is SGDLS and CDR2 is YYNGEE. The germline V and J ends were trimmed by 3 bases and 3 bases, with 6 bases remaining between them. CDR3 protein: CASSAGYTGELFF. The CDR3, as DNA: TGTGCCAGCAGCGCCGGTTACACCGGGGAGCTGTTTTTT.

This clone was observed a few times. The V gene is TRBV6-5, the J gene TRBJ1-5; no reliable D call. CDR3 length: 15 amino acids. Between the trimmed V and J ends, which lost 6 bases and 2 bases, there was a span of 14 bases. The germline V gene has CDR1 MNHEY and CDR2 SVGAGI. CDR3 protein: CASSVDGGGNQPQHF. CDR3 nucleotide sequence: TGTGCCAGCAGCGTTGACGGAGGCGGCAATCAGCCCCAGCATTTT.

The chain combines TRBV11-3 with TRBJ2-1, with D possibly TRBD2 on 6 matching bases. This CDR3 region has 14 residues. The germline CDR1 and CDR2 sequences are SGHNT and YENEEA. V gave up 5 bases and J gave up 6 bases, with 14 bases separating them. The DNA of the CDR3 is TGTGCCAGCAGCCTGTTCTCCGGGGGCAATGAGCAGTTCTTC. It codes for CASSLFSGGNEQFF.

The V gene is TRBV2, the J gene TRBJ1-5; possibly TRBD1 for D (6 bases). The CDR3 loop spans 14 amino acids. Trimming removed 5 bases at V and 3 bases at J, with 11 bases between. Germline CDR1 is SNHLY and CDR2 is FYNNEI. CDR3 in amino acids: CASSWGPFNQPQHF. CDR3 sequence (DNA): TGTGCCAGCAGTTGGGGGCCTTTCAATCAGCCCCAGCATTTT.

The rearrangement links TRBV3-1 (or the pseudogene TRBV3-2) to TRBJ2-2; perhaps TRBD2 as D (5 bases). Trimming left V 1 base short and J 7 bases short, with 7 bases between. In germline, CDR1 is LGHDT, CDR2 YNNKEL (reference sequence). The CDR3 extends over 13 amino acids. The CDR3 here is CASSQVTSGELFF. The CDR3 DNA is TGTGCCAGCAGCCAAGTAACTAGCGGGGAGCTGTTTTTT.

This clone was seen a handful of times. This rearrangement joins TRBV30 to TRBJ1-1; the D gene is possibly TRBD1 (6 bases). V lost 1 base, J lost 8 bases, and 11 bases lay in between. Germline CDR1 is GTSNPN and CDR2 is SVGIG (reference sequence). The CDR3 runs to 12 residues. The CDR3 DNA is TGTGCCTGGAGTGAGACCGGGACAGAAGCTTTCTTT. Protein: CAWSETGTEAFF.

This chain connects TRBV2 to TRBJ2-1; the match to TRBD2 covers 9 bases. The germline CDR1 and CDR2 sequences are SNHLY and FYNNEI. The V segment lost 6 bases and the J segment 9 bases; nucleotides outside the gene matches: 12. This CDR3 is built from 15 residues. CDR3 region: CASRAQAGGLSEQFF. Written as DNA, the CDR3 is TGTGCCAGCAGGGCCCAAGCGGGGGGTTTAAGTGAGCAGTTCTTC.

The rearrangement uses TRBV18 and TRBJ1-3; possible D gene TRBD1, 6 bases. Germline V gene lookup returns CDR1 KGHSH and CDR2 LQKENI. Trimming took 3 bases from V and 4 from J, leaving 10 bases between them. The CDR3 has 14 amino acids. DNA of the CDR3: TGTGCCAGCTCACCGGGACACGCGGGAAACACCATATATTTT. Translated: CASSPGHAGNTIYF.

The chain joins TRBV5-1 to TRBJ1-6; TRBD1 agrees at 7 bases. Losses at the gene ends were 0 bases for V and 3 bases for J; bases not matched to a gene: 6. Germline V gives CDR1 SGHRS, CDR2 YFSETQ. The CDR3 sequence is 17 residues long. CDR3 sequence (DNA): TGCGCCAGCAGCTTGGAAGGACAGGTCTTCTATAATTCACCCCTCCACTTT. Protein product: CASSLEGQVFYNSPLHF.